The clone carrying this T cell receptor beta chain was recorded at least ten times. Its antigen is as yet unknown. Per the germline V gene, CDR1 is LGHNT and CDR2 is FRNRAP. The CDR3 runs to 13 residues. Trimming removed 5 bases from V and 0 bases from J, with 5 bases in between. This sample is part of a study of T cell repertoires in cytomegalovirus infection. Looking at the study overall: Matching HLA type and CMV infection were both indicated by public TCR beta signatures. Findings and caveats of the study: In two of eight donors, the top clonotype was HLA-C-restricted CMV-specific. Summed frequency of shared TCR beta families picked out CMV carriers who also had the relevant HLA.

Each CDR3 protein gets one entry after TCRdb re-called the reads with MiXCR. The sample lists fewer than 550,000 distinct CDR3 sequences; about 15% were seen once. Sequenced sample: CD8+ T cells from PBMCs. J is TRBJ1-5 and V is TRBV12-5; no reliable D call. The source is a human donor in good health (CMV status not recorded). Some clones in this sample may be carry-over from other donors' samples. The CDR3 loop is CASGLNSNQPQHF. CDR3 DNA sequence: TGTGCTAGTGGTCTCAATAGCAATCAGCCCCAGCATTTT.